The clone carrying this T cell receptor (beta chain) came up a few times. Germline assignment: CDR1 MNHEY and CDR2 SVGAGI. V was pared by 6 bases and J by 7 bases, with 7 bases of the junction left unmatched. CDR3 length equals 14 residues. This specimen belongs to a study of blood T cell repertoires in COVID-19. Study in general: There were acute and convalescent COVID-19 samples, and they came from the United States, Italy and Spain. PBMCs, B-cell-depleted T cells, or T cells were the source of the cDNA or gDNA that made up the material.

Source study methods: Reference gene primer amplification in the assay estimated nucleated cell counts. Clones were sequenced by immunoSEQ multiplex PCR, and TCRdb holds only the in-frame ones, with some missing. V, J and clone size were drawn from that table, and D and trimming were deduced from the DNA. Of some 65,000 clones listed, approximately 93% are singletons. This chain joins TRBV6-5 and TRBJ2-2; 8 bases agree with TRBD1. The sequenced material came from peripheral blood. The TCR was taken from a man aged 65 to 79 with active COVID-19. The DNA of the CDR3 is TGTGCCAGCAGGCCCCAGGGGGCGGGCGGGGAGCTGTTTTTT. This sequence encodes CASRPQGAGGELFF.